The 30 T cell receptor beta chains given below trace back to one sample, sequenced in a study of control samples from healthy donors and cancer patients. Libraries were prepared by immunoSEQ multiplex PCR; TCRdb keeps only in-frame clonotypes and omits some of them. The sample lists over 150,000 clones; more than 90% were seen once. Sequences were obtained from blood. The receptors were sampled from a middle-aged woman in good health.

The chain joins TRBV5-1 to TRBJ2-3, with D perhaps matching TRBD2 (7 bases). V was pared by 4 bases and J by 2 bases, with 11 bases between. Germline-derived CDR1 and CDR2 are SGHRS and YFSETQ. CDR3 length equals 14 residues. CDR3 amino acids: CASSTGGPTDTQYF. CDR3 nucleotides: TGCGCCAGCAGCACCGGGGGGCCCACAGATACGCAGTATTTT.

This clone was found once. The chain couples TRBV7-7 to TRBJ1-5, with D unclear. CDR3 size: 9 residues. Trimming removed 11 bases from V and 7 bases from J, with 6 bases in between. Germline CDR1 is SSHAT and CDR2 is FNYEAQ (reference sequence). The CDR3 here is CAAGQPQHF. The DNA for the CDR3 is TGTGCCGCTGGCCAGCCCCAGCATTTT.

The chain combines TRBV28 with TRBJ2-1; D is unclear. Trimming stripped 8 bases from V and 6 bases from J, with 17 bases between. CDR3 length: 14 amino acids. In germline, CDR1 is MDHEN, CDR2 SYDVKM. This chain's CDR3 is CASFGRLRPNEQFF. The CDR3, as DNA: TGTGCCAGCTTTGGTCGCCTCCGGCCCAATGAGCAGTTCTTC.

The chain has TRBV20-1 and TRBJ2-3; tentatively, D is TRBD1 or TRBD2 (6 bases each). Trimming pared 6 bases from V and 6 bases from J, leaving 7 bases between. The CDR3 is 10 amino acids. Germline V gene data show CDR1 as DFQATT and CDR2 as SNEGSKA (reference sequence). The CDR3 bases are TGCAGTGCAGGGGGGGATACGCAGTATTTT. Its translation: CSAGGDTQYF.

This clone was detected a few times. The chain uses TRBV21-1 and TRBJ1-5; no check of the table's D call, TRBD1, against the DNA was made. TRBV21-1 is an annotated pseudogene. The CDR3 consists of 16 residues. CDR3 sequence reads: CASSTRTGGLHQPQHF. Here the CDR3 DNA reads TGTGCCAGCAGCACCAGGACAGGGGGCCTGCATCAGCCCCAGCATTTT.

This chain connects TRBV7-8 to TRBJ1-1, with TRBD1 matching 7 bases. This CDR3 spans 13 amino acids. The V gene end was trimmed by 3 bases and the J gene end by 7 bases; junction bases not matched to a gene: 5. CDR1 is SGHVS and CDR2 is FQNEAQ in the germline V gene. CDR3 amino acids: CASSLNRGNEAFF. The CDR3 DNA follows: TGTGCCAGCAGCTTGAACAGGGGCAATGAAGCTTTCTTT.

This clone was recorded only once. The V gene is TRBV6-6, the J gene TRBJ2-5; D is ambiguous. This CDR3 region has 12 residues. Germline V lookup: CDR1 MNHNY, CDR2 SVGAGI (reference sequence). With 3 bases removed from V and 7 bases from J, the gap between germline ends came to 9 bases. The CDR3 sequence is CASSYRMGTQYF. The CDR3 DNA follows: TGTGCCAGCAGTTATAGAATGGGGACCCAGTACTTC.

V gene TRBV13 combines with J gene TRBJ1-3; a weak D match, TRBD1 (5 bases). V lost 7 bases, J lost 2 bases, and 12 bases lay in between. The CDR3 totals 14 residues. Per the germline V gene, CDR1 is PRHDT and CDR2 is FYEKMQ (reference sequence). CDR3 coding DNA: TGTGCCAGCACTCAGTGGGGGGCTGGAAACACCATATATTTT. It encodes CASTQWGAGNTIYF. The variable domain in full, with the rest retrieved from reference TRBV13 and TRBJ1-3, is AAGVIQSPRHLIKEKRETATLKCYPIPRHDTVYWYQQGPGQDPQFLISFYEKMQSDKGSIPDRFSAQQFSDYHSELNMSSLELGDSALYFCASTQWGAGNTIYFGEGSWLTVV.

The J gene is TRBJ1-2, the V gene TRBV2, with 12 bases fitting TRBD1. The germline gives CDR1 SNHLY, CDR2 FYNNEI. The V and J ends lost 10 bases and 4 bases, in that order; junction bases with no gene match: 7. CDR3 length: 14 amino acids. CDR3 DNA: TGTGCCATCCAACCGGGACAGGGGGCCTATGGCTACACCTTC. It yields the protein CAIQPGQGAYGYTF.

This clone was detected only once. The chain employs TRBV3-1 (or the pseudogene TRBV3-2) and TRBJ2-1; 7 bases match TRBD2. Germline V gene sequence: CDR1 LGHDT, CDR2 YNNKEL (reference sequence). The CDR3 runs 13 residues. The J segment lost 9 bases and the V segment lost 8 bases, leaving 10 bases of the junction unmatched. The CDR3 coding sequence is TGTGCCAGCTCTGCGCTAGCGGTAGGTGAGCAGTTCTTC. This encodes CASSALAVGEQFF.

The chain links TRBV27 to TRBJ1-5; TRBD1 is a possible D gene (6 bases). Trimming shortened V by 4 bases and J by 3 bases, and 13 bases separated the two germline ends. From germline, CDR1 is MNHEY and CDR2 SMNVEV (reference sequence). The CDR3 covers 15 residues. CDR3 loop: CASSSLDRFNQPQHF. The CDR3 DNA sequence: TGTGCCAGCAGTTCCCTTGACAGGTTCAATCAGCCCCAGCATTTT.

This chain links TRBV10-3 with TRBJ1-2; tentatively, D is TRBD1 (6 bases). CDR3 length equals 18 residues. V lost 8 bases and J 3 bases, leaving 28 bases between the germline ends. Germline V CDR1 and CDR2: ENHRY, SYGVKD. CDR3 amino acids: CAILTSRGGSTKDYGYTF. DNA of the CDR3: TGTGCCATCCTTACCTCGAGGGGGGGCTCCACTAAAGACTATGGCTACACCTTC.

V gene TRBV5-1 combines with J gene TRBJ1-5; 8 bases line up with TRBD1. The CDR3 contains 15 residues. Germline CDR1 SGHRS, CDR2 YFSETQ. V was pared by 1 base and J by 4 bases, with 4 bases of the junction left unmatched. Written as DNA, the CDR3 is TGCGCCAGCAGCTTGACAGGGGGATTTAATCAGCCCCAGCATTTT. It yields the protein CASSLTGGFNQPQHF.

The chain is built from TRBV15 and TRBJ2-7, with TRBD1 matching 10 bases. Germline V gives CDR1 LNHNV, CDR2 YYDKDF (reference sequence). The CDR3 is made up of 14 amino acids. Losses at the gene ends were 3 bases for V and 5 bases for J; bases not matched to a gene: 4. CDR3 DNA: TGTGCCACCAGCAGGGACAGGGGGGTACACGAGCAGTACTTC. Translation: CATSRDRGVHEQYF.

The chain combines TRBV19 with TRBJ2-3, with TRBD1 identical over 9 bases. CDR1 is LNHDA, CDR2 SQIVND, per germline (reference sequence). CDR3 length equals 16 residues. V trimming: 3 bases; J trimming: 0 bases; junction bases outside the gene matches: 4. The CDR3 here is CASSIPGTGSTDTQYF. The CDR3 DNA is TGTGCCAGTAGTATTCCGGGGACAGGGAGCACAGATACGCAGTATTTT.

Here the CDR3 DNA reads TGTGCCACCAGCAGCTCTTTAGGACAGGGGGCCTCCTATAATTCACCCCTCCACTTT. Translation gives CATSSSLGQGASYNSPLHF. The rearrangement links TRBV15 to TRBJ1-6; 11 nucleotides agree with TRBD1. J gave up 0 bases and V 3 bases, and 7 bases lay outside the gene matches. The CDR3 extends over 19 amino acids. Germline V lookup: CDR1 LNHNV, CDR2 YYDKDF (reference sequence). Supplemented by reference TRBV15 and TRBJ1-6, the full variable domain reads DAMVIQNPRYQVTQFGKPVTLSCSQTLNHNVMYWYQQKSSQAPKLLFHYYDKDFNNEADTPDNFQSRRPNTSFCFLDIRSPGLGDTAMYLCATSSSLGQGASYNSPLHFGNGTRLTVT.

The chain is built from TRBV11-2 and TRBJ1-5, with D unclear. CDR1 is SGHAT, CDR2 FQNNGV, per germline. This CDR3 contains 14 residues. The V gene lost 5 bases and the J gene lost 1 base, with 9 bases spanning the gap. The DNA of the CDR3 is TGTGCCAGCAGCCCCTCGCAGAGCAATCAGCCCCAGCATTTT. It specifies CASSPSQSNQPQHF.

The CDR3 protein is CASRIRRGPPYYEQYF. CDR3 sequence (DNA): TGTGCCAGCAGGATCCGGAGGGGACCGCCATACTACGAGCAGTACTTC. This chain links TRBV7-9 with TRBJ2-7; possible D gene TRBD2, 6 bases. The V gene lost 6 bases and the J gene lost 3 bases, with 21 bases spanning the gap. Germline V gene lookup returns CDR1 SEHNR and CDR2 FQNEAQ (reference sequence). CDR3 length equals 16 residues.

This sequence joins TRBV28 and TRBJ1-1; D is uncertain. The CDR3 is 12 amino acids. Germline V gene sequence: CDR1 MDHEN, CDR2 SYDVKM. Trimming removed 6 bases at V and 1 base at J, with 6 bases between. The CDR3 loop is CASRTPNTEAFF. The CDR3 DNA reads as TGTGCCAGCAGGACACCGAACACTGAAGCTTTCTTT.

The rearrangement uses TRBV5-1 and TRBJ2-5; the D is unclear. V lost 4 bases, J lost 5 bases, and 12 bases lay in between. This CDR3 has 13 residues. CDR1 SGHRS and CDR2 YFSETQ come from the germline V gene. CDR3 DNA: TGCGCCAGCAGCAAAGACAATGGTGAGACCCAGTACTTC. This sequence encodes CASSKDNGETQYF.

This sequence joins TRBV5-1 and TRBJ2-3; D remains unclear. The V gene's germline CDR1 is SGHRS and CDR2 YFSETQ. CDR3 length: 13 amino acids. The germline V and J ends were trimmed by 4 bases and 3 bases, with 9 bases remaining between them. The CDR3 DNA sequence: TGCGCCAGCAGCATTGGCCATACAGATACGCAGTATTTT. It encodes CASSIGHTDTQYF.

The genes are TRBV10-3 and TRBJ1-2, with 7 bases matching TRBD1. Germline V CDR1 and CDR2: ENHRY, SYGVKD. Trimming removed 2 bases from V and 3 bases from J; junction bases left unmatched: 3. This CDR3 contains 14 residues. CDR3 coding DNA: TGTGCCATCAGTGAGGCAGGGGGGGACTATGGCTACACCTTC. This encodes CAISEAGGDYGYTF.

As to this clone: At one boundary the junction diverges from the germline segment, which might be a read error. V gene TRBV6-5 combines with J gene TRBJ1-5, with no clear D. This CDR3 spans 14 amino acids. Per germline, CDR1 MNHEY and CDR2 SVGAGI. CDR3 bases: TGTGCCAGCAGTGACTCGGGTATCAATCAGCCCCAGCATTTT. This encodes CASSDSGINQPQHF.

The chain has TRBV4-2 and TRBJ2-4; the D gene could be TRBD1 or TRBD2 (6 bases each). CDR3 length: 14 amino acids. Germline V gives CDR1 LGHNA, CDR2 YNFKEQ. V was shortened by 4 bases and J by 7 bases, with 14 bases between the two germline ends. CDR3: CASSPPEGGNIQYF. The CDR3 nucleotides are TGTGCCAGCAGCCCGCCTGAGGGGGGTAACATTCAGTACTTC.

The chain uses TRBV2 and TRBJ2-5; TRBD1 or TRBD2 may be the D gene (5 bases each). V was trimmed by 10 bases and J by 7 bases, leaving 16 bases between them. CDR1 and CDR2 from the germline V gene are SNHLY and FYNNEI. The length of the CDR3 is 12 residues. CDR3 DNA sequence: TGTGCCACCCACGATAGGGGAGTGACCCAGTACTTC. Translated: CATHDRGVTQYF.

The chain uses TRBV21-1 and TRBJ1-5; the table's D call, TRBD1, has no DNA check behind it. TRBV21-1 is assigned pseudogene status. This CDR3 region has 18 residues. CDR3 nucleotides: TGTGCCAGCAGCAAAGAGGGGGCCCAAGGTGATAGCAATCAGCCCCAGCATTTT. Translation gives CASSKEGAQGDSNQPQHF.

CDR3 region: CASSERLAGIDEQFF. The CDR3 DNA sequence: TGTGCCAGCAGTGAAAGACTAGCGGGGATCGATGAGCAGTTCTTC. The chain recombines TRBV6-1 with TRBJ2-1, with 11 bases fitting TRBD2. V was pared by 2 bases and J by 8 bases, with 5 bases of the junction left unmatched. This CDR3 comprises 15 residues. Per germline, CDR1 MNHNS and CDR2 SASEGT.

The gene calls are TRBV5-8 and TRBJ1-4, with 7 bases aligning to TRBD1. The trim removed 0 bases at V and 6 bases at J, leaving 8 bases unmatched. This CDR3 spans 16 amino acids. The V gene's germline CDR1 is SGHTS and CDR2 YDEGEE. The CDR3 region has the DNA TGTGCCAGCAGCTTGGGGGACAGAATCGGGGATGAAAAACTGTTTTTT. Amino acid sequence: CASSLGDRIGDEKLFF. The whole variable domain, filled in from reference TRBV5-8 and TRBJ1-4, reads EAGVTQSPTHLIKTRGQQATLRCSPISGHTSVYWYQQALGLGLQFLLWYDEGEERNRGNFPPRFSGRQFPNYSSELNVNALELEDSALYLCASSLGDRIGDEKLFFGSGTQLSVL.

The rearrangement uses TRBV7-3 and TRBJ1-1; 9 bases align to TRBD1. CDR3 length: 13 amino acids. Germline-derived CDR1 and CDR2 are SGHTA and FQGTGA. V dropped 5 bases and J dropped 6; count of bases not matched to a gene: 4. CDR3 region: CASSLQGASEAFF. Here the CDR3 DNA reads TGTGCCAGCAGCCTACAGGGGGCATCTGAAGCTTTCTTT.

V and J are TRBV5-1 and TRBJ2-1; D assignment may be TRBD1 or TRBD2 (6 bases each). V lost 1 base and J lost 2, with 10 bases in between. This CDR3 contains 15 residues. Germline CDR1 is SGHRS and CDR2 is YFSETQ. The CDR3 here is CASSLRGVTYNEQFF. The CDR3 coding sequence is TGCGCCAGCAGCTTGAGGGGGGTAACCTACAATGAGCAGTTCTTC.